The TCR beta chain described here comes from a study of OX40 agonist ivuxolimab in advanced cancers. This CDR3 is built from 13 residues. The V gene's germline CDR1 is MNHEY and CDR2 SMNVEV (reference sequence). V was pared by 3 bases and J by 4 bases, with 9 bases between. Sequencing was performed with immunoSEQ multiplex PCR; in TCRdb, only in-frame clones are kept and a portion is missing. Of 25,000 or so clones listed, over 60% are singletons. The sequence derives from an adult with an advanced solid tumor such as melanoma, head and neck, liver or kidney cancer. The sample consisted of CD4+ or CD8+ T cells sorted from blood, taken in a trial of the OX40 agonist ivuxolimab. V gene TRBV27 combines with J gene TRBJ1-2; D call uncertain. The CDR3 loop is CASSFPSGYGYTF. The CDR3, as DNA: TGTGCCAGCAGTTTTCCCTCGGGCTATGGCTACACCTTC.